Reported below is one T cell receptor beta chain. This table comes from immunoSEQ multiplex PCR, and its TCRdb copy is limited to in-frame clones, with some not included. The sample consists of more than 45,000 clones, approximately 92% of them appearing once. The sample belongs to a study of T cell changes during pregnancy in multiple sclerosis. This sequence originates from a female donor with multiple sclerosis, enrolled in a pregnancy study. The sequencing here drew on CD4+ T cells from peripheral blood mononuclear cells, taken after pregnancy.

CDR3 nucleotide sequence: TGTGCCAGCAGCGTTTCCTCGGGAGCCATTGAGCAGTTCTTC. It translates to CASSVSSGAIEQFF. This chain links TRBV9 with TRBJ2-1; D might be TRBD2 (6 bases). There are 14 residues in the CDR3. V lost 2 bases and J lost 9, with 15 bases in between. CDR1 and CDR2 (germline): SGDLS, YYNGEE.